This T cell receptor (beta chain) was documented in a study of blood T cell repertoires in COVID-19 (dated by TCRdb to the early 2020s). Looking at the study overall: The collaborator samples originated in the United States, Italy and Spain and spanned the acute and convalescent phases of COVID-19. Samples were obtained from the ongoing ImmuneRACE study (first 160 participants) and from 1,254 subjects provided by 6 global collaborators. The material from the prospective study consisted of cDNA or gDNA derived from T cells, B-cell-depleted T cells, or PBMCs. A freely available public database, intended as a resource for researchers studying the immune response to SARS-CoV-2, is where the repertoires were released. Where available, HLA class I and class II types were taken from metadata supplied by the sample provider and were not determined by assay-based typing. Deeply sampled blood TCRbeta repertoires from subjects exposed to, actively infected with, or recovered from COVID-19 were included in the dataset. A de-identified subject ID, COVID-19 status, age in years and sex were almost always included in the sample metadata. What the research found in general, with its limitations: The amount of clinical and demographic metadata varied by source and participant and was provided uncurated.

Participants in the prospective study were aged roughly 18 to 100 years, lived in under 30 United States geographic areas, and enrolled through a virtual design. In the prospective study, cohorts were assigned on the basis of participant-reported clinical history obtained from a screening survey and a study questionnaire. For ImmuneRACE Cohort 3, a participant was defined as recovered based on two consecutive negative NP/OP PCR tests, clearance by a healthcare professional, or resolution of symptoms. Mobile phlebotomists in the prospective study collected whole blood, serum and a nasopharyngeal or oropharyngeal swab from every participant. Prospective study participants could optionally give additional blood draws and questionnaires over an approximately 2-month period. Before DNA extraction, prospective study blood samples were shipped either frozen or at room temperature. A note on this clone: No cognate antigen has been identified for it. The sample holds no much larger clone one base away, and base qualities are not on file.

TCRbeta CDR3 regions were amplified from genomic DNA using the immunoSEQ Assay, a bias-controlled multiplex PCR. The authors' pipeline ran thus. The number of nucleated cells in each sample was estimated from the amplification of reference gene primers within the assay. To quantify the absolute abundance of each unique TCRbeta CDR3 rearrangement, sequence reads were collapsed and filtered. For each sample, productive Simpson clonality was calculated as the square root of Simpson's diversity index over productive rearrangements. This immuneACCESS table, as held by TCRdb, lists in-frame sequences with V and J called but not all clones. Of the missing ones, under half trace to an unresolved V gene in checked studies; the others have no known cause. V and J calls and clone size are given by that table; D and trimming were obtained from the DNA. Here the sample has over 350,000 clones; roughly 89% occur a single time. Of the sample, roughly 9.4% is held by the ten largest clones.

This receptor was taken from a woman in her 50s who had recovered from COVID-19. The sample comprised PBMCs or T cells enriched from blood (not recorded which).

In nucleotides, the sequence is TGCGCCAGCAGCCCGGACAGGAAGCACCAGTACTTC. Its coded protein is CASSPDRKHQYF. This sequence uses TRBV5-1 and TRBJ2-4; 7 bases in the junction line up with TRBD1. As encoded in the germline V gene, CDR1 is SGHRS while CDR2 is YFSETQ. From V the trimming removes 4 bases and from J it removes 13 bases, while the gene matches leave 8 bases of the junction unaccounted for. From its cysteine to its phenylalanine, the CDR3 spans 12 amino acids. Just CDR3 DNA is preserved here, 36 bases in frame from base 1.